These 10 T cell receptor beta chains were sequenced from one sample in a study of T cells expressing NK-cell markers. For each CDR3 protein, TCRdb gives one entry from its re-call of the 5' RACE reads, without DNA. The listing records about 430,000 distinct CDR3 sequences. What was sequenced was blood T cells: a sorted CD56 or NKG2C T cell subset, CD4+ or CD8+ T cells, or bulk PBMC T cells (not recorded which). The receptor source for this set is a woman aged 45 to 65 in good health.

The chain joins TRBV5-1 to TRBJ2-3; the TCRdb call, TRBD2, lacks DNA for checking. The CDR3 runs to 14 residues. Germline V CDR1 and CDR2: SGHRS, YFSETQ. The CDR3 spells CASSREWGTDTQYF.

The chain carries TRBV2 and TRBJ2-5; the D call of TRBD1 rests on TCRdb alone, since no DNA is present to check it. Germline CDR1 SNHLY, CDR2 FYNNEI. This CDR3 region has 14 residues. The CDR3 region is CASRNHGGAETQYF.

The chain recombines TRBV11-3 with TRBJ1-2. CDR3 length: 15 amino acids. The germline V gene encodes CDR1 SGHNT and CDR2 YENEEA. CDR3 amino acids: CASSLTGGETHGYTF.

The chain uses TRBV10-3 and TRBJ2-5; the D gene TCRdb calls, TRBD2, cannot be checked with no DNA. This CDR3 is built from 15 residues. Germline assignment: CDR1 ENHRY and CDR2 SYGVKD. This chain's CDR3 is CATRTSGSHQETQYF.

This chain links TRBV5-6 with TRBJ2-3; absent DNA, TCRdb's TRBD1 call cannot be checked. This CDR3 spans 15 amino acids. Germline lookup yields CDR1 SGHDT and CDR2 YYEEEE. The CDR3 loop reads CASSLGDRRTDTQYF.

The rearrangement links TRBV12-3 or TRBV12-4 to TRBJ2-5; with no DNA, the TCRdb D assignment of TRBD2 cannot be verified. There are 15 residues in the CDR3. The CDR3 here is CASRPPGTPVGTQYF.

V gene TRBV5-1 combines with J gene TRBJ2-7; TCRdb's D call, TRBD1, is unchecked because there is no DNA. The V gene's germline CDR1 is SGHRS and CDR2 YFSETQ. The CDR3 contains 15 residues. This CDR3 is CASSAVGRGLVEQYF.

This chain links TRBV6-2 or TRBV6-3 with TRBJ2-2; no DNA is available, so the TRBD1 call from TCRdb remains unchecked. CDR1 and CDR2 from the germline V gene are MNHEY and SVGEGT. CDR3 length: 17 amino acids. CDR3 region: CASTLSPQRPEVGELFF.

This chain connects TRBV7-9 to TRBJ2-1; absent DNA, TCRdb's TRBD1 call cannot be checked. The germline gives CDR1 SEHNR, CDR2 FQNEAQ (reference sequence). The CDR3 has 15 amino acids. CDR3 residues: CASRRGGVSHNEQFF.

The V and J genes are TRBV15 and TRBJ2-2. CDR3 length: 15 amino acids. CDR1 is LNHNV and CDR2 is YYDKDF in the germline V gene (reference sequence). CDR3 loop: CATSRKGPNTGELFF.